This record concerns one TCR beta chain sequence. This sample was included in a study of blood T cell repertoires in COVID-19. Losses at the gene ends were 4 bases for V and 1 base for J; bases not matched to a gene: 2. Germline V gene data show CDR1 as SGHTS and CDR2 as YDEGEE. The CDR3 totals 15 residues. Authors' data handling: Using reference gene primer amplification, nucleated cell counts were estimated. Libraries were prepared by immunoSEQ multiplex PCR; TCRdb keeps only in-frame clonotypes and omits some of them. D and trimming were read from the DNA, whereas the V and J calls and clone size are those reported in that table. The data contain roughly 150,000 clones, 89% of them singletons.

The sequenced sample was peripheral blood. The TCR comes from a man aged 60-69 years with acute or convalescent COVID-19. The V and J genes are TRBV5-8 and TRBJ1-1; 12 bases line up with TRBD1. CDR3 bases: TGTGCCAGCAGCAAGGGACAGGGGGCGAACACTGAAGCTTTCTTT. Protein product: CASSKGQGANTEAFF.